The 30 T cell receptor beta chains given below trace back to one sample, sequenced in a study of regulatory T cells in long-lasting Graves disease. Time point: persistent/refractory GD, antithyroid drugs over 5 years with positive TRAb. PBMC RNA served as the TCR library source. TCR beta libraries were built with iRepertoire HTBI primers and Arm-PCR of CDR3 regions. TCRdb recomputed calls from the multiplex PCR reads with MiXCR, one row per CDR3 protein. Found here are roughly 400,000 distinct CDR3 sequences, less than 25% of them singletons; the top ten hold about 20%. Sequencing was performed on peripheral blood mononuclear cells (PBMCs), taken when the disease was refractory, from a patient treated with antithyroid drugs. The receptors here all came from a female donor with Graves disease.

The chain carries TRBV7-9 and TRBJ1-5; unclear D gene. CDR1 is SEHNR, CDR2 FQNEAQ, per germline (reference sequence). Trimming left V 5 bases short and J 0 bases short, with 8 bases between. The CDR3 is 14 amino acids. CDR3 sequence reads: CASSPAASNQPQHF. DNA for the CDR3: TGTGCCAGCAGCCCAGCCGCTAGCAATCAGCCCCAGCATTTT.

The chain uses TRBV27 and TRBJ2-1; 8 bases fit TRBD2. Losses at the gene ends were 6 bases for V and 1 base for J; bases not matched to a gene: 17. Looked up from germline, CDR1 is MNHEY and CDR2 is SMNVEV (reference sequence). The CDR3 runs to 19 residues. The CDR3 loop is CASSSPGREGLRSYNEQFF. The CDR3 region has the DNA TGTGCCAGCAGCAGCCCCGGCCGGGAGGGCCTTAGGTCCTACAATGAGCAGTTCTTC.

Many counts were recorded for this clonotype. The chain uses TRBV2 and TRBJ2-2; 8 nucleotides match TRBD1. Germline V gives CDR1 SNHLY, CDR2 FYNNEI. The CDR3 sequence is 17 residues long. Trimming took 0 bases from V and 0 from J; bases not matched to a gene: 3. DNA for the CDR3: TGTGCCAGCAGTGAAGCGCGGGACAGGCCGAACACCGGGGAGCTGTTTTTT. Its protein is CASSEARDRPNTGELFF.

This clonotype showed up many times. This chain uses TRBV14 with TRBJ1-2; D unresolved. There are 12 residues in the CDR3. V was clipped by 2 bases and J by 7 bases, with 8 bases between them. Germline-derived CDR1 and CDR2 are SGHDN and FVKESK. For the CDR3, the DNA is TGTGCCAGCAGCCAATTTTTCTCTGGCTACACCTTC. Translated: CASSQFFSGYTF.

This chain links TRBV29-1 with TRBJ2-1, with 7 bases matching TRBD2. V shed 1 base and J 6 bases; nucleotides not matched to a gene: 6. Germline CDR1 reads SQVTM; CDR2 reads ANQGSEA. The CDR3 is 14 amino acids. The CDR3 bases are TGCAGCGTTGAAGGGCTAGCGGCATCCAATGAGCAGTTCTTC. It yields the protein CSVEGLAASNEQFF.

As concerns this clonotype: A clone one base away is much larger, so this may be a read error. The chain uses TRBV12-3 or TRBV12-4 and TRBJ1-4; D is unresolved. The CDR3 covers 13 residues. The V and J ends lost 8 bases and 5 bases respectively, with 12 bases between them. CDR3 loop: CASDVGLNEKLFF. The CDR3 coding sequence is TGTGCCAGCGACGTGGGTCTAAATGAAAAACTGTTTTTT.

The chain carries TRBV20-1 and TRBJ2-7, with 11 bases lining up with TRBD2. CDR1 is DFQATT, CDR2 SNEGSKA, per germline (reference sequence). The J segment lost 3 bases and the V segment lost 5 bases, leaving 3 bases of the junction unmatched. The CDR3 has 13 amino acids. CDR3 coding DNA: TGCAGTGCTTCCGGGACTAGCGGCTACGAGCAGTACTTC. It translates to CSASGTSGYEQYF.

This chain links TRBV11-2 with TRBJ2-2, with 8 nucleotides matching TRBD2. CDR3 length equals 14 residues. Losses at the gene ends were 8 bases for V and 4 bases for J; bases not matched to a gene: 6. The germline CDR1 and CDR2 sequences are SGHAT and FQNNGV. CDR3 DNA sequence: TGTGCCAGCCGGGGGGGGAGTAGCACCGGGGAGCTGTTTTTT. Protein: CASRGGSSTGELFF.

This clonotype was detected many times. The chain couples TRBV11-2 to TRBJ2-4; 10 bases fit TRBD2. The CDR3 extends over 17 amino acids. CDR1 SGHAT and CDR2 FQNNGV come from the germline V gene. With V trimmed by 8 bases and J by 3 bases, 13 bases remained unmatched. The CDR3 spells CASARASGGAGKNIQYF. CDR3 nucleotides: TGTGCCAGCGCAAGAGCTAGCGGGGGCGCAGGCAAAAACATTCAGTACTTC.

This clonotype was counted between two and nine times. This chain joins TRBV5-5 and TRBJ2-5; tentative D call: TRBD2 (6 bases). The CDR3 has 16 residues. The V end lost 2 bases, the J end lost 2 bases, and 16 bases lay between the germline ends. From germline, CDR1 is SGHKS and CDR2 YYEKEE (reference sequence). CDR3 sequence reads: CASSFFLEGWQETQYF. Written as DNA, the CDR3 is TGTGCCAGCAGCTTTTTCTTGGAGGGGTGGCAAGAGACCCAGTACTTC. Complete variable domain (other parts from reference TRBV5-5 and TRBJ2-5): DAGVTQSPTHLIKTRGQQVTLRCSPISGHKSVSWYQQVLGQGPQFIFQYYEKEERGRGNFPDRFSARQFPNYSSELNVNALLLGDSALYLCASSFFLEGWQETQYFGPGTRLLVL.

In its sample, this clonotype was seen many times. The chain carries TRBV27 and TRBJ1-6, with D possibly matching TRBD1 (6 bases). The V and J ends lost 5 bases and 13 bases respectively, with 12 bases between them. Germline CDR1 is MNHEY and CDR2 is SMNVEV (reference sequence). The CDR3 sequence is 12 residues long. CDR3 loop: CASSNRQAPLHF. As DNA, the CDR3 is TGTGCCAGCAGTAACCGACAGGCGCCCCTCCACTTT.

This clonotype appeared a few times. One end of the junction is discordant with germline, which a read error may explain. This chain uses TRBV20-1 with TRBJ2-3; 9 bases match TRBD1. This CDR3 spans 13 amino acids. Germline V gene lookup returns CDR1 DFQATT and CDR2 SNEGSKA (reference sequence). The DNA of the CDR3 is TGTCTGACCTGGGACAGGGGCACAGATACGCAGTATTTT. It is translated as CLTWDRGTDTQYF.

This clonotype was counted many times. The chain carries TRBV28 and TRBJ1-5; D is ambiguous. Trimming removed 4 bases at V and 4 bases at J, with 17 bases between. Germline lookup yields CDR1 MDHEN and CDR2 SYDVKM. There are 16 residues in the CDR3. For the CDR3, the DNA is TGTGCCAGCAGTTCAGCTGACCAACGGGGTAATCAGCCCCAGCATTTT. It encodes CASSSADQRGNQPQHF.

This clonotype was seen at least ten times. The CDR3 region has the DNA TGTGCCAGCAGTTTTTCCGGGAGGAACACTGAAGCTTTCTTT. It is translated as CASSFSGRNTEAFF. The rearrangement links TRBV27 to TRBJ1-1; D gene ambiguous. Germline lookup yields CDR1 MNHEY and CDR2 SMNVEV (reference sequence). The CDR3 length is 14 residues. V was pared by 3 bases and J by 1 base, with 9 bases between.

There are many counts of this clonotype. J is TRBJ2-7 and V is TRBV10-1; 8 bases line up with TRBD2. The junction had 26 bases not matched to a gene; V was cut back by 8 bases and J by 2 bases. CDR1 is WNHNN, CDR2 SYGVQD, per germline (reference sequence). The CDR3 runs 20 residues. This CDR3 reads CASEITDGPAIAGRTYEQYF. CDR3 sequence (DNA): TGCGCCAGCGAAATCACCGATGGACCGGCAATAGCGGGGCGAACCTACGAGCAGTACTTC.

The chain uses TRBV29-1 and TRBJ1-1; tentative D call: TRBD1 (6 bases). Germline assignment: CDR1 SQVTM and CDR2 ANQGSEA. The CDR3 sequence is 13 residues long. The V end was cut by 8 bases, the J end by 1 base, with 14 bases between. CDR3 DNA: TGCAGCTCAATCCGGGACAAGAACACTGAAGCTTTCTTT. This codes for CSSIRDKNTEAFF.

The DNA for the CDR3 is TGTGCCAGCAGCTCCGGACTAGCGGGTAACTACGAGCAGTACTTC. Amino acids: CASSSGLAGNYEQYF. The chain has TRBV4-2 and TRBJ2-7; 11 bases agree with TRBD2. The junction had 6 bases not matched to a gene; V was cut back by 5 bases and J by 3 bases. The V gene's germline CDR1 is LGHNA and CDR2 YNFKEQ. The CDR3 length is 15 residues.

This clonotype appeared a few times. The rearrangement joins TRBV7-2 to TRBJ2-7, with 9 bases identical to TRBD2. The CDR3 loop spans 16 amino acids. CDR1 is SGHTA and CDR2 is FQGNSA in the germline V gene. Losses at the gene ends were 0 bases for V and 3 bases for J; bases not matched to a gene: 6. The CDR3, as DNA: TGTGCCAGCAGCTTAGCGCTTAGCGGGAGTATCTACGAGCAGTACTTC. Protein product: CASSLALSGSIYEQYF.

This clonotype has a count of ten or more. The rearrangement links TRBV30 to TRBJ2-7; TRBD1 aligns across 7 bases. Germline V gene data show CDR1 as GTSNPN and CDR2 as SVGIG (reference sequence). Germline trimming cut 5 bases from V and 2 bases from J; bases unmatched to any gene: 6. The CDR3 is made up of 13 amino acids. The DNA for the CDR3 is TGTGCCTGGGACAGGGAAGTGCCCTACGAGCAGTACTTC. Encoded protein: CAWDREVPYEQYF.

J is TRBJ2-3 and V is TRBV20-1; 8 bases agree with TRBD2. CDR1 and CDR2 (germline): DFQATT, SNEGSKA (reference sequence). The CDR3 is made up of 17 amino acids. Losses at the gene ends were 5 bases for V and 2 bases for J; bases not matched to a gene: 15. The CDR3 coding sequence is TGCAGTGCTCCGACCCCACTACTAGCGGTTTCCACAGATACGCAGTATTTT. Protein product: CSAPTPLLAVSTDTQYF.

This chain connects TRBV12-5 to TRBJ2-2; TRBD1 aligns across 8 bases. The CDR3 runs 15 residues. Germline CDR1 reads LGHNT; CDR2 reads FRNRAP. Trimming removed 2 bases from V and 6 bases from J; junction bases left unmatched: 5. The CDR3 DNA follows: TGTGCTAGTGGTTTGTCCCGACAGGGGCCCGGGGAGCTGTTTTTT. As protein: CASGLSRQGPGELFF.

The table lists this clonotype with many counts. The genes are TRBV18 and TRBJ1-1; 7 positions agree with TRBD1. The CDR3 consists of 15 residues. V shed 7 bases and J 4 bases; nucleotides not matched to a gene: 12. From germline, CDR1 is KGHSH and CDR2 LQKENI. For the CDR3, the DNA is TGTGCCAGCTTTCCGTACGACAGGGCGGGCACTGAAGCTTTCTTT. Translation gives CASFPYDRAGTEAFF.

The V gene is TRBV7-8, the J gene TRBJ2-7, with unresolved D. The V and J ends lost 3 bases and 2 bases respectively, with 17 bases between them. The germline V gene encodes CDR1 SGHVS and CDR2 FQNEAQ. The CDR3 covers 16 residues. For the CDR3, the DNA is TGTGCCAGCAGCTTGAAGGTTCTAGAATCGACCTACGAGCAGTACTTC. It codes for CASSLKVLESTYEQYF.

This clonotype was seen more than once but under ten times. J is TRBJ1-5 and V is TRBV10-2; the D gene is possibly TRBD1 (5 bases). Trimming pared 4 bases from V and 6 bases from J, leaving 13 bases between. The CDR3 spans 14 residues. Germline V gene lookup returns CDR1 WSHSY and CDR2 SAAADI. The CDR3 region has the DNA TGCGCCAGCAGTGCCGGTGTGGGGGGTCAGCCCCAGCATTTT. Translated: CASSAGVGGQPQHF.

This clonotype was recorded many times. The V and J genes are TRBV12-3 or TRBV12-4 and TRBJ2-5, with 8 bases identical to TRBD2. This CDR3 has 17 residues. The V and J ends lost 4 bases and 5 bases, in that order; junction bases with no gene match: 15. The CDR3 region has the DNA TGTGCCAGCAGTTCTACGGGAGGGCTATTTAGCGGGGAGACCCAGTACTTC. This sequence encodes CASSSTGGLFSGETQYF.

CDR3 region: CASSYHDGTGLETQYF. CDR3 sequence (DNA): TGTGCCAGCAGTTACCATGATGGGACAGGATTAGAGACCCAGTACTTC. The chain has TRBV6-5 and TRBJ2-5, with 8 bases that match TRBD1. Trimming at V came to 2 bases and at J to 4 bases, leaving 9 bases not matched to a gene. The CDR3 is 16 residues long. Germline loops: CDR1 MNHEY, CDR2 SVGAGI.

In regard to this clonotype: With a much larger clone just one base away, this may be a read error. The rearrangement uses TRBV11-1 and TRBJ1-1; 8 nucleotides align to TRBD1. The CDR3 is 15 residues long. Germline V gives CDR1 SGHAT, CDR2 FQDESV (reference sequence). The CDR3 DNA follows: TGTACCAGCAGCTCCTACAGGGGGAGGAACACTGAAGCTTTCTTT. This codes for CTSSSYRGRNTEAFF.

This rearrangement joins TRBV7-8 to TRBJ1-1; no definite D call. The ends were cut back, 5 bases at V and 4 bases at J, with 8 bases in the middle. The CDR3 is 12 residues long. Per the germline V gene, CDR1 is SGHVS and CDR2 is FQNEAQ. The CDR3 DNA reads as TGTGCCAGCAGCCACTCGGGCACTGAAGCTTTCTTT. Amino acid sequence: CASSHSGTEAFF. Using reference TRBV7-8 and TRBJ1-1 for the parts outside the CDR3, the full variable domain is GAGVSQSPRYKVAKRGQDVALRCDPISGHVSLFWYQQALGQGPEFLTYFQNEAQLDKSGLPSDRFFAERPEGSVSTLKIQRTQQEDSAVYLCASSHSGTEAFFGQGTRLTVV.

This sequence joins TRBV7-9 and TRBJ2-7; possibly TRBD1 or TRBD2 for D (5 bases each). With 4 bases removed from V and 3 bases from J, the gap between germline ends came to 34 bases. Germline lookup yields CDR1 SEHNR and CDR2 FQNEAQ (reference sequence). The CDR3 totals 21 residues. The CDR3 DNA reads TGTGCCAGCAGCTCTGTCGACGGACCTTTCACTAGGGGCGGGTCATACTACGAGCAGTACTTC. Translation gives CASSSVDGPFTRGGSYYEQYF.

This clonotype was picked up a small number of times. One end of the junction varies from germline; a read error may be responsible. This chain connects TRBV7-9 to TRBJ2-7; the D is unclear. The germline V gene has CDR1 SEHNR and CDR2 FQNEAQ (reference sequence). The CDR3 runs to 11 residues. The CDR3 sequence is CASSPGRRTIF. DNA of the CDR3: TGTGCCAGCAGCCCAGGCCGCAGGACGATTTTC.